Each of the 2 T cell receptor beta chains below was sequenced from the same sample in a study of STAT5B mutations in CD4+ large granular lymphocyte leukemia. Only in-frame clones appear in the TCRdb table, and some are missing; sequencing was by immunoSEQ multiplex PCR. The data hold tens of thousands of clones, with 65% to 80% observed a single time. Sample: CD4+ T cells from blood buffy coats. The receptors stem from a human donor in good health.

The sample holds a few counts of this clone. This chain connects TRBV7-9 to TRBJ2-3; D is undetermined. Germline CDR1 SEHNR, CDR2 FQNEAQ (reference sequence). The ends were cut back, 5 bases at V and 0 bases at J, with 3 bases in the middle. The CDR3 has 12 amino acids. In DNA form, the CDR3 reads TGTGCCAGCAGCCCTAGCACAGATACGCAGTATTTT. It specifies CASSPSTDTQYF.

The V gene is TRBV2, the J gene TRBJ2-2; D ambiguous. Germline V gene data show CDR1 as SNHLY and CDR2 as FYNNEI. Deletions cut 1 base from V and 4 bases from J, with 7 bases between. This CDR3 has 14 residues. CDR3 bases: TGTGCCAGCAGTGAAGGAAAACTCACCGGGGAGCTGTTTTTT. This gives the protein CASSEGKLTGELFF.